One TCR beta chain is described in this entry. Its antigen is currently unknown. Following RNA extraction, reverse transcription yielded cDNA that acted as the sequencing template. Assay: immunoSEQ multiplex PCR; the TCRdb copy retains only in-frame clones and omits some. The sample includes 10,000 to 15,000 clones, approximately 67% of them seen just once. This sample is part of a study of CD8+ T cells in alopecia areata. Broader study findings: Persistence during tofacitinib was seen for many expanded lesional clones in scalp and blood. On tofacitinib, scalp clonality and expanded CD8+ clones among top 100 fell significantly. Normal skin's resident alphabeta T cells are sequenced alongside lesional scalp T cells.

Sample treatment: oral pan-JAK inhibitor, 5-10 mg twice daily. Individuals with alopecia areata gave both lesional scalp punch biopsies and peripheral blood for collection. Sequences were derived from skin, sampled at week 4, from a patient treated with tofacitinib. The TCR comes from a human donor with alopecia areata.

The CDR3 DNA follows: TGCGCCAGCAGCCCTGGGGGGCGGGAAGCTTTCTTT. Its protein is CASSPGGREAFF. The V and J genes are TRBV4-3 and TRBJ1-1, with D maybe TRBD1 (6 bases). This CDR3 spans 12 amino acids. Germline V gene lookup returns CDR1 LGHNA and CDR2 YSLEER. Trimming removed 4 bases from V and 8 bases from J, with 11 bases in between.